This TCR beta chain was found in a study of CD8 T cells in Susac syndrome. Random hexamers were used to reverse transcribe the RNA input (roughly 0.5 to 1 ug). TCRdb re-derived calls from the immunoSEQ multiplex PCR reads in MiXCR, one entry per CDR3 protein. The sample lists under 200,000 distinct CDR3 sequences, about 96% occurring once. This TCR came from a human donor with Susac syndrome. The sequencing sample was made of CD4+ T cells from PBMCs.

In DNA form, the CDR3 reads TGTGCCAGCAGCGCCCGGAGAGGGGGACCGGAGACCCAGTACTTC. Amino acid sequence: CASSARRGGPETQYF. The chain has TRBV5-4 and TRBJ2-5, with a possible D match to TRBD1 (6 bases). Germline V gene data show CDR1 as SGHNT and CDR2 as YYREEE (reference sequence). The CDR3 has 15 amino acids. Trimming pared 4 bases from V and 5 bases from J, leaving 18 bases between.